The 32 T cell receptor beta chains given below trace back to one sample, sequenced in a study of response to subunit inactivated influenza vaccine. From the RT-PCR reads, TCRdb called clonotypes with MiXCR, one entry per CDR3 protein. The sample consists of some 540,000 distinct CDR3 sequences, under 25% of them appearing once. The sample was also reused in another study, on T cells expressing NK-cell markers. That paper states: Generation of TCR beta cDNA was performed by 5'RACE template switching incorporating UMIs.

Specimen: CD4+ T cells sorted from PBMCs, collected approximately 12 days after vaccination. Every receptor here comes from a man in his fifties or sixties who received an inactivated influenza vaccine.

The table lists this clonotype with a few counts. The chain couples TRBV7-2 to TRBJ1-3; 7 nucleotides agree with TRBD1. The CDR3 contains 15 residues. Unmatched junction bases numbered 6, after V lost 5 bases and J lost 2 bases. CDR1 is SGHTA, CDR2 FQGNSA, per germline. The CDR3 here is CASSSRGWAGNTIYF. In DNA form, the CDR3 reads TGTGCCAGCAGCAGCAGGGGGTGGGCTGGAAACACCATATATTTT.

In this sample, this clonotype turned up once. The chain carries TRBV20-1 and TRBJ2-1, with TRBD1 as a possible D gene (5 bases). The CDR3 spans 12 residues. Germline-derived CDR1 and CDR2 are DFQATT and SNEGSKA (reference sequence). V was clipped by 5 bases and J by 11 bases, with 16 bases between them. Here the CDR3 reads CSAPSSGLKQFF. The CDR3 nucleotides are TGCAGTGCTCCCTCCTCAGGGTTAAAGCAGTTCTTC.

This clonotype has only a few counts. A much larger clonotype is one base distant, so this may be a read error. The CDR3 reads CASSQRQGGTEVFF. The CDR3 nucleotides read TGTGCCAGCAGCCAAAGACAGGGGGGGACTGAAGTTTTCTTT. This chain joins TRBV4-2 and TRBJ1-1, with 9 bases that match TRBD1. CDR1 LGHNA and CDR2 YNFKEQ come from the germline V gene. The CDR3 length is 14 residues.

This sequence joins TRBV20-1 and TRBJ2-5, with TRBD2 identical over 8 bases. The CDR3 covers 14 residues. J gave up 4 bases and V 0 bases, and 4 bases lay outside the gene matches. Germline assignment: CDR1 DFQATT and CDR2 SNEGSKA (reference sequence). CDR3 nucleotides: TGCAGTGCTAGAGATCGGGGGGGCCGAGAGACCCAGTACTTC. This translates into CSARDRGGRETQYF.

This chain connects TRBV18 to TRBJ2-7; TRBD1 aligns across 9 bases. Germline loops: CDR1 KGHSH, CDR2 LQKENI. This CDR3 has 14 residues. The V and J ends lost 5 bases and 2 bases, in that order; junction bases with no gene match: 4. In DNA form, the CDR3 reads TGTGCCAGCTCAGTAGGGACAGGGACCTACGAGCAGTACTTC. Its translation: CASSVGTGTYEQYF.

J is TRBJ2-3 and V is TRBV9, with 10 positions matching TRBD2. The CDR3 runs to 15 residues. V was pared by 3 bases and J by 3 bases, with 4 bases of the junction left unmatched. The germline V gene has CDR1 SGDLS and CDR2 YYNGEE. The CDR3 DNA reads as TGTGCCAGCAGCGCAAGAGCGGGGGGGACAGATACGCAGTATTTT. Protein product: CASSARAGGTDTQYF.

V gene TRBV4-1 combines with J gene TRBJ2-7; D may be TRBD1 (5 bases). The CDR3 covers 13 residues. The V end lost 4 bases, the J end lost 5 bases, and 12 bases lay between the germline ends. The germline V gene encodes CDR1 MGHRA and CDR2 YSYEKL. Here the CDR3 reads CASSPRVGDEQYF. The CDR3 DNA is TGCGCCAGCAGCCCCCGGGTAGGGGACGAGCAGTACTTC.

This clonotype was recorded many times. This chain joins TRBV28 and TRBJ2-1, with TRBD1 matching over 8 bases. The V gene end was trimmed by 5 bases and the J gene end by 2 bases; junction bases not matched to a gene: 5. Germline V gives CDR1 MDHEN, CDR2 SYDVKM. There are 15 residues in the CDR3. CDR3 nucleotides: TGTGCCAGCAGTAACCCGGGACAGGCCTACAATGAGCAGTTCTTC. It yields the protein CASSNPGQAYNEQFF.

This clonotype was seen a handful of times. The rearrangement joins TRBV20-1 to TRBJ2-1; 7 positions agree with TRBD2. The CDR3 contains 14 residues. Germline values: CDR1 DFQATT, CDR2 SNEGSKA (reference sequence). V shed 3 bases, J shed 2 bases, and the junction held 4 bases outside the gene matches. The CDR3 DNA reads as TGCAGTGCTAGGGCTAGCGGAACCTACAATGAGCAGTTCTTC. It codes for CSARASGTYNEQFF.

This chain uses TRBV7-9 with TRBJ1-4; D is possibly TRBD1 (5 bases). This CDR3 contains 12 residues. Germline CDR1 SEHNR, CDR2 FQNEAQ (reference sequence). Trimming left V 11 bases short and J 7 bases short, with 14 bases between. The CDR3 nucleotides read TGTGCCGCAGGGATTGAAATTGAAAAACTGTTTTTT. Residues: CAAGIEIEKLFF.

The V and J genes are TRBV7-8 and TRBJ2-5, with TRBD2 matching 12 bases. Germline assignment: CDR1 SGHVS and CDR2 FQNEAQ. The CDR3 is 14 amino acids. CDR3 amino acids: CAATSGRLQETQYF. CDR3 bases: TGTGCAGCGACTAGCGGGAGATTACAAGAGACCCAGTACTTC. The entire variable domain, with the rest obtained from reference TRBV7-8 and TRBJ2-5, is as follows: GAGVSQSPRYKVAKRGQDVALRCDPISGHVSLFWYQQALGQGPEFLTYFQNEAQLDKSGLPSDRFFAERPEGSVSTLKIQRTQQEDSAVYLCAATSGRLQETQYFGPGTRLLVL.

The genes are TRBV12-3 or TRBV12-4 and TRBJ2-5; the match to TRBD1 covers 9 bases. The CDR3 consists of 15 residues. The V gene end was trimmed by 6 bases and the J gene end by 5 bases; junction bases not matched to a gene: 10. Here the CDR3 DNA reads TGTGCCAGCAGACTAGCCTCCGGGACAGGGGAGACCCAGTACTTC. Residues: CASRLASGTGETQYF.

The rearrangement links TRBV19 to TRBJ1-1; 7 bases map to TRBD1. Germline values: CDR1 LNHDA, CDR2 SQIVND (reference sequence). Germline trimming cut 3 bases from V and 2 bases from J; bases unmatched to any gene: 3. The CDR3 covers 14 residues. The CDR3 bases are TGTGCCAGTAGTATCCAGGGGGACAACACTGAAGCTTTCTTT. It is translated as CASSIQGDNTEAFF.

The table lists this clonotype with a few counts. The chain carries TRBV7-2 and TRBJ1-6; possibly TRBD1 for D (6 bases). The length of the CDR3 is 13 residues. The germline V and J ends were trimmed by 1 base and 11 bases, with 9 bases remaining between them. The V gene's germline CDR1 is SGHTA and CDR2 FQGNSA. In DNA, the CDR3 is TGTGCCAGCAGCTTAGATAGGGGGGCACCCCTCCACTTT. This sequence encodes CASSLDRGAPLHF.

The J gene is TRBJ2-5, the V gene TRBV30; 7 bases are a match to TRBD1. Per germline, CDR1 GTSNPN and CDR2 SVGIG (reference sequence). The V segment lost 3 bases and the J segment 7 bases; nucleotides outside the gene matches: 8. This CDR3 is 13 amino acids long. The chain's CDR3 is CAWSAKGAGTQYF. In DNA, the CDR3 is TGTGCCTGGAGCGCGAAGGGGGCGGGGACCCAGTACTTC.

Concerning this clonotype itself: The junction and the germline gene differ at one end; a read error may be behind it. The CDR3 region has the DNA TGTGCCGGCAGCCACTACCGGGGGGGTGGCTCTGGGGCCAACGTCCTGACTTTC. Amino acid sequence: CAGSHYRGGGSGANVLTF. The chain couples TRBV4-2 to TRBJ2-6; 8 bases fit TRBD2. Germline CDR1 is LGHNA and CDR2 is YNFKEQ. This CDR3 region has 18 residues.

This clonotype was observed many times. CDR3 nucleotide sequence: TGCAGCGTAGACTACTACAATGAGCAGTTCTTC. Encoded protein: CSVDYYNEQFF. The V and J genes are TRBV29-1 and TRBJ2-1; the D gene is possibly TRBD2 (5 bases). Germline loops: CDR1 SQVTM, CDR2 ANQGSEA. The CDR3 is 11 residues long. With 6 bases removed from V and 3 bases from J, the gap between germline ends came to 6 bases.

The gene calls are TRBV28 and TRBJ2-1; TRBD1 matches 11 bases. V lost 4 bases to trimming and J lost 5 bases; unmatched junction nucleotides: 4. Germline V gene sequence: CDR1 MDHEN, CDR2 SYDVKM. The CDR3 covers 15 residues. The DNA for the CDR3 is TGTGCCAGCAGTTCATCGGGACAGGGGGACAATGAGCAGTTCTTC. Translating gives CASSSSGQGDNEQFF.

This clonotype was detected a few times. The J gene is TRBJ2-2, the V gene TRBV24-1; D uncertain. The CDR3 length is 18 residues. With 4 bases removed from V and 0 bases from J, the gap between germline ends came to 17 bases. CDR1 is KGHDR, CDR2 SFDVKD, per germline. The CDR3 loop is CATSDTVPTVANTGELFF. The DNA of the CDR3 is TGTGCCACCAGTGACACGGTTCCTACAGTTGCGAACACCGGGGAGCTGTTTTTT.

This chain connects TRBV4-2 to TRBJ1-4; D gene uncertain. The V gene lost 0 bases and the J gene lost 11 bases, with 19 bases spanning the gap. The length of the CDR3 is 16 residues. CDR1 LGHNA and CDR2 YNFKEQ come from the germline V gene. CDR3 amino acids: CASSQDLAARPAKLFF. DNA of the CDR3: TGTGCCAGCAGCCAAGATTTAGCTGCCCGGCCGGCGAAACTGTTTTTT.

The V and J genes are TRBV27 and TRBJ2-5, with D hard to call. There are 14 residues in the CDR3. The germline gives CDR1 MNHEY, CDR2 SMNVEV (reference sequence). The V end was cut by 3 bases, the J end by 0 bases, with 8 bases between. Here the CDR3 DNA reads TGTGCCAGCAGTTTGTTAGGGAACCAAGAGACCCAGTACTTC. It specifies CASSLLGNQETQYF.

The table lists this clonotype with many counts. CDR3 DNA: TGTGCCAGCAGCTTGGCCAGGCCGATAGCCAAAAACATTCAGTACTTC. Translated: CASSLARPIAKNIQYF. J is TRBJ2-4 and V is TRBV5-6, with D uncertain. The CDR3 has 16 residues. With 0 bases removed from V and 0 bases from J, the gap between germline ends came to 10 bases. From germline, CDR1 is SGHDT and CDR2 YYEEEE. The complete variable domain, with remaining parts taken from reference TRBV5-6 and TRBJ2-4, reads DAGVTQSPTHLIKTRGQQVTLRCSPKSGHDTVSWYQQALGQGPQFIFQYYEEEERQRGNFPDRFSGHQFPNYSSELNVNALLLGDSALYLCASSLARPIAKNIQYFGAGTRLSVL.

This clonotype was detected only a few times. The genes are TRBV6-2 or TRBV6-3 and TRBJ2-7; D uncertain. The CDR3 runs to 11 residues. The germline CDR1 and CDR2 sequences are MNHEY and SVGEGT. The germline V and J ends were trimmed by 7 bases and 3 bases, with 7 bases remaining between them. The CDR3: CASMSNYEQYF. The CDR3 nucleotides read TGTGCCAGCATGTCTAACTACGAGCAGTACTTC.

In its sample, this clonotype was seen many times. The chain is built from TRBV7-9 and TRBJ2-3; D unresolved. CDR3 length: 12 residues. The germline V and J ends were trimmed by 5 bases and 4 bases, with 7 bases remaining between them. In germline, CDR1 is SEHNR, CDR2 FQNEAQ (reference sequence). CDR3 protein: CASSPLSDTQYF. CDR3 nucleotide sequence: TGTGCCAGCAGCCCACTATCAGATACGCAGTATTTT.

The rearrangement links TRBV20-1 to TRBJ2-7, with D unresolved. The length of the CDR3 is 14 residues. The V and J ends lost 0 bases and 7 bases respectively, with 16 bases between them. CDR1 and CDR2 (germline): DFQATT, SNEGSKA (reference sequence). In DNA form, the CDR3 reads TGCAGTGCTAGAGATCAGATAGACGGATGGGAGCAGTACTTC. Amino acids: CSARDQIDGWEQYF.

The chain is built from TRBV21-1 and TRBJ1-6. TRBV21-1 represents a pseudogene. CDR3 length: 8 residues. The CDR3 protein is CASSRLHF. The CDR3 bases are TGTGCCAGCAGCCGACTCCACTTT.

The chain has TRBV6-1 and TRBJ2-5; no firm D call. The germline gives CDR1 MNHNS, CDR2 SASEGT. Between the trimmed V and J ends, which lost 3 bases and 2 bases, there was a span of 16 bases. The CDR3 runs 16 residues. DNA of the CDR3: TGTGCCAGCAGTGAGGTGAGGTGGATTCGGCAAGAGACCCAGTACTTC. This codes for CASSEVRWIRQETQYF.

The genes are TRBV7-9 and TRBJ2-7, with D perhaps TRBD1 (5 bases). From germline, CDR1 is SEHNR and CDR2 FQNEAQ (reference sequence). Trimming removed 1 base at V and 3 bases at J, with 13 bases between. The CDR3 totals 15 residues. CDR3 region: CASSLGQGILYEQYF. CDR3 DNA sequence: TGTGCCAGCAGCTTAGGGCAGGGCATCCTCTACGAGCAGTACTTC.

This clonotype was observed at least ten times. Relative to the germline gene, one junction end is altered; a read error may explain this. J is TRBJ2-2 and V is TRBV11-2; D is unclear. The CDR3 is made up of 13 amino acids. Germline V gene sequence: CDR1 SGHAT, CDR2 FQNNGV. The CDR3 bases are TGCGCCAGCAGCTCCGGATCCACCGGGGAGCTGTTTTTT. This encodes CASSSGSTGELFF.

This clonotype was recorded at least ten times. The gene calls are TRBV6-6 and TRBJ2-3, with TRBD1 as a possible D gene (5 bases). The CDR3 sequence is 14 residues long. Germline values: CDR1 MNHNY, CDR2 SVGAGI (reference sequence). V lost 4 bases and J lost 3, with 11 bases in between. The CDR3 DNA sequence: TGTGCCAGCAGTTCGGCTTCAGGGACAGATACGCAGTATTTT. Translation: CASSSASGTDTQYF.

The chain links TRBV12-3 or TRBV12-4 to TRBJ2-2, with D possibly TRBD2 on 7 matching bases. The V and J ends lost 10 bases and 7 bases respectively, with 16 bases between them. The CDR3 length is 13 residues. CDR3 loop: CAMRGQAFGELFF. The CDR3 DNA sequence: TGTGCCATGCGGGGGCAGGCCTTCGGGGAGCTGTTTTTT.

This clonotype appeared a few times. The chain employs TRBV7-2 and TRBJ2-7, with TRBD1 matching 9 bases. The CDR3 extends over 15 amino acids. Germline assignment: CDR1 SGHTA and CDR2 FQGNSA. After removal of 5 bases from V and 6 bases from J, the junction contained 11 bases not matched to a gene. The CDR3 here is CASSPAGTGYREQYF. Here the CDR3 DNA reads TGTGCCAGCAGCCCAGCCGGGACAGGGTACCGCGAGCAGTACTTC.